This T cell receptor beta chain originates from a study of response to subunit inactivated influenza vaccine. From the RT-PCR reads, TCRdb called clonotypes with MiXCR, one entry per CDR3 protein. There are approximately 500,000 distinct CDR3 sequences in the sample; approximately 13% occur only once, and 10% to 15% lies in the top ten. This clonotype was seen ten or more times. The CDR3 sequence is 16 residues long. Germline V lookup: CDR1 SGHRS, CDR2 YFSETQ. Germline trimming cut 4 bases from V and 6 bases from J; bases unmatched to any gene: 9. This sequence originates from a middle-aged man who received an inactivated influenza vaccine. This specimen was PBMCs from blood, taken about 40 days after vaccination. The chain employs TRBV5-1 and TRBJ2-6, with 8 bases lining up with TRBD1. CDR3 loop: CASSRASTGEANVLTF. CDR3 coding DNA: TGCGCCAGCAGCCGGGCATCGACAGGGGAGGCCAACGTCCTGACTTTC.